The 6 T cell receptor beta chains below were found in one sample sequenced in a study of vaccination effects on CD4 cells after COVID-19. The antigens of these receptors remain unknown. Assay: immunoSEQ multiplex PCR; the TCRdb copy retains only in-frame clones and omits some. The sample yields 50,000 to 65,000 clones, roughly 76% seen once. ViraFEST expansion of antigen-specific CD4+ T cells with viral peptide pools preceded sequencing. At the end of about 10 days of culture, CD4+ T cells were isolated. The specimen comprised CD4+ T cells from PBMCs cultured with HCoV-229E spike peptides, sampled before COVID-19 vaccination. These TCRs come from a human donor who received a COVID-19 vaccine.

The chain uses TRBV30 and TRBJ1-5; 10 bases are a match to TRBD1. The CDR3 runs to 17 residues. The ends lost 2 bases at V and 2 bases at J; junction bases unmatched: 9. CDR1 is GTSNPN and CDR2 is SVGIG in the germline V gene (reference sequence). Written as DNA, the CDR3 is TGTGCCTGGAGTACCCGGACAGGGGGTCCGGGCAATCAGCCCCAGCATTTT. It translates to CAWSTRTGGPGNQPQHF.

The gene calls are TRBV4-3 and TRBJ2-3; D ambiguous. The germline CDR1 and CDR2 sequences are LGHNA and YSLEER. This CDR3 comprises 15 residues. The V gene lost 1 base and the J gene lost 4 bases, with 12 bases spanning the gap. The CDR3 DNA sequence: TGCGCCAGCAGCCAAGTAACATCATCCGCAGATACGCAGTATTTT. Its protein is CASSQVTSSADTQYF.

This clone was seen a handful of times. This chain links TRBV5-8 with TRBJ1-2, with D uncertain. Germline CDR1 and CDR2: SGHTS and YDEGEE. Trimming took 2 bases from V and 8 from J, leaving 7 bases between them. CDR3 size: 11 residues. The CDR3 DNA sequence: TGTGCCAGCAGCTTAGGAGTGGGCTACACCTTC. It yields the protein CASSLGVGYTF.

This clone was detected a few times. The V and J genes are TRBV19 and TRBJ1-1; 9 bases map to TRBD1. Germline trimming cut 5 bases from V and 0 bases from J; bases unmatched to any gene: 13. Germline V gives CDR1 LNHDA, CDR2 SQIVND (reference sequence). This CDR3 is built from 18 residues. As DNA, the CDR3 is TGTGCCAGTAGTCATGACAGGGGGAGCGCCAAACTGAACACTGAAGCTTTCTTT. Residues: CASSHDRGSAKLNTEAFF. The full variable domain, its missing parts supplied by reference TRBV19 and TRBJ1-1, is DGGITQSPKYLFRKEGQNVTLSCEQNLNHDAMYWYRQDPGQGLRLIYYSQIVNDFQKGDIAEGYSVSREKKESFPLTVTSAQKNPTAFYLCASSHDRGSAKLNTEAFFGQGTRLTVV.

Here the CDR3 reads CASSLAGRDYGYTF. The CDR3 DNA sequence: TGTGCCAGCAGCTTGGCCGGCAGAGACTATGGCTACACCTTC. This sequence joins TRBV5-4 and TRBJ1-2; D gene uncertain. Germline V gene sequence: CDR1 SGHNT, CDR2 YYREEE (reference sequence). The CDR3 spans 14 residues. With 0 bases removed from V and 3 bases from J, the gap between germline ends came to 9 bases. Supplemented by reference TRBV5-4 and TRBJ1-2, the full variable domain reads ETGVTQSPTHLIKTRGQQVTLRCSSQSGHNTVSWYQQALGQGPQFIFQYYREEENGRGNFPPRFSGLQFPNYSSELNVNALELDDSALYLCASSLAGRDYGYTFGSGTRLTVV.

The chain is built from TRBV30 and TRBJ1-4, with D possibly TRBD1 on 5 matching bases. Germline lookup yields CDR1 GTSNPN and CDR2 SVGIG (reference sequence). V was shortened by 5 bases and J by 5 bases, with 9 bases between the two germline ends. The CDR3 covers 12 residues. Written as DNA, the CDR3 is TGTGCCTGGGGGACGGGGAATGAAAAACTGTTTTTT. Its translation is CAWGTGNEKLFF. Together with reference TRBV30 and TRBJ1-4, the CDR3 gives the full variable domain: SQTIHQWPATLVQPVGSPLSLECTVEGTSNPNLYWYRQAAGRGLQLLFYSVGIGQISSEVPQNLSASRPQDRQFILSSKKLLLSDSGFYLCAWGTGNEKLFFGSGTQLSVL.